The 24 T cell receptor beta chains below were found in one sample sequenced in a study of T cell responses to AZD1222 COVID-19 vaccine. Libraries were prepared by immunoSEQ multiplex PCR; TCRdb keeps only in-frame clonotypes and omits some of them. Seen here are 130,000 to 150,000 clones, 75% to 85% observed once, and the top ten hold about 4%. Sequencing was performed on peripheral blood, taken on day 0 of MenACWY control vaccination. The receptor source for this set is an adult in good health.

The CDR3 region is CASSLEYSSNQPQHF. The CDR3 nucleotides are TGTGCCAGCAGTCTTGAGTACAGCAGCAATCAGCCCCAGCATTTT. The chain combines TRBV6-4 with TRBJ1-5, with D hard to call. Trimming cost V 5 bases and J 1 base, with 12 bases left between them. CDR1 and CDR2 (germline): MRHNA, SNTAGT. The CDR3 loop spans 15 amino acids.

Here the CDR3 DNA reads TGTGCCAGTAGTAACCGGGACAGTTATTCACCCCTCCACTTT. Its protein is CASSNRDSYSPLHF. The chain links TRBV19 to TRBJ1-6; TRBD1 matches 7 bases. The CDR3 has 14 amino acids. V shed 4 bases, J shed 8 bases, and the junction held 5 bases outside the gene matches. Germline CDR1 LNHDA, CDR2 SQIVND (reference sequence). Supplemented by reference TRBV19 and TRBJ1-6, the full variable domain reads DGGITQSPKYLFRKEGQNVTLSCEQNLNHDAMYWYRQDPGQGLRLIYYSQIVNDFQKGDIAEGYSVSREKKESFPLTVTSAQKNPTAFYLCASSNRDSYSPLHFGNGTRLTVT.

This chain joins TRBV6-4 and TRBJ2-2, with D unclear. The V end was cut by 2 bases, the J end by 6 bases, with 7 bases between. The CDR3 has 13 residues. Per the germline V gene, CDR1 is MRHNA and CDR2 is SNTAGT. The CDR3 loop reads CASSDIESGELFF. CDR3 coding DNA: TGTGCCAGCAGTGACATAGAGTCCGGGGAGCTGTTTTTT.

The J gene is TRBJ1-4, the V gene TRBV5-1; TRBD1 matches at 8 bases. Trimming at V came to 4 bases and at J to 7 bases, leaving 6 bases not matched to a gene. The germline V gene has CDR1 SGHRS and CDR2 YFSETQ. This CDR3 spans 14 amino acids. The CDR3 reads CASSNPGTGEKLFF. For the CDR3, the DNA is TGCGCCAGCAGCAATCCCGGGACAGGTGAAAAACTGTTTTTT.

CDR3 residues: CASSRDVGSVGELFF. CDR3 nucleotide sequence: TGTGCCAGTAGTAGGGACGTGGGATCAGTCGGGGAGCTGTTTTTT. This sequence joins TRBV19 and TRBJ2-2; either TRBD1 or TRBD2 may supply D (5 bases each). Trimming removed 4 bases at V and 7 bases at J, with 16 bases between. The CDR3 length is 15 residues. Germline CDR1 LNHDA, CDR2 SQIVND (reference sequence).

The sample holds a few counts of this clone. The chain is built from TRBV19 and TRBJ2-7; maybe TRBD2 (6 bases). The CDR3 spans 13 residues. Germline values: CDR1 LNHDA, CDR2 SQIVND (reference sequence). V lost 4 bases and J lost 0, with 7 bases in between. CDR3 sequence reads: CASSRRGSYEQYF. CDR3 sequence (DNA): TGTGCCAGTAGTAGGAGGGGCTCCTACGAGCAGTACTTC.

This chain uses TRBV2 with TRBJ1-4, with TRBD1 identical over 10 bases. The CDR3 is 15 residues long. In germline, CDR1 is SNHLY, CDR2 FYNNEI. Trimming at V came to 6 bases and at J to 0 bases, leaving 1 base not matched to a gene. The CDR3 loop is CASRDRGATNEKLFF. The CDR3 DNA is TGTGCCAGCAGGGACAGGGGGGCAACTAATGAAAAACTGTTTTTT.

This clone was counted once. The chain has TRBV27 and TRBJ1-2; D perhaps matches TRBD1 (5 bases). The CDR3 is 16 residues long. Between the trimmed V and J ends, which lost 3 bases and 0 bases, there was a span of 14 bases. Germline CDR1 is MNHEY and CDR2 is SMNVEV (reference sequence). The CDR3 region is CASSLTRGPPNYGYTF. CDR3 DNA sequence: TGTGCCAGCAGTTTGACAAGGGGCCCTCCTAACTATGGCTACACCTTC.

The genes are TRBV7-9 and TRBJ2-2, with D unresolved. V was trimmed by 2 bases and J by 8 bases, leaving 3 bases between them. The CDR3 has 11 residues. Germline CDR1 reads SEHNR; CDR2 reads FQNEAQ (reference sequence). Written as DNA, the CDR3 is TGTGCCAGCAGCTTAATGGGGGAGCTGTTTTTT. Amino acids: CASSLMGELFF.

The chain links TRBV28 to TRBJ1-2; D remains unclear. Germline V gene data show CDR1 as MDHEN and CDR2 as SYDVKM. The CDR3 totals 16 residues. V lost 2 bases and J 4 bases, leaving 17 bases between the germline ends. CDR3 DNA: TGTGCCAGCAGTTTACTCGGTTCTAGCGGGTTCTATGGCTACACCTTC. Encoded protein: CASSLLGSSGFYGYTF.

The chain joins TRBV19 to TRBJ1-4; 8 bases align to TRBD1. The CDR3 consists of 14 residues. CDR1 is LNHDA, CDR2 SQIVND, per germline (reference sequence). V trimming: 7 bases; J trimming: 8 bases; junction bases outside the gene matches: 9. CDR3 DNA: TGTGCCAGTATCCCCCATTCAGGGGGCGAAAAACTGTTTTTT. Its translation is CASIPHSGGEKLFF.

DNA of the CDR3: TGTGCCAGCAGGGACTTTACGAACACCGGGGAGCTGTTTTTT. It encodes CASRDFTNTGELFF. This sequence joins TRBV2 and TRBJ2-2, with D tentatively TRBD2 (5 bases). Trimming left V 6 bases short and J 0 bases short, with 8 bases between. Germline V CDR1 and CDR2: SNHLY, FYNNEI. The CDR3 runs 14 residues. Variable domain in full (rest from reference TRBV2 and TRBJ2-2): EPEVTQTPSHQVTQMGQEVILRCVPISNHLYFYWYRQILGQKVEFLVSFYNNEISEKSEIFDDQFSVERPDGSNFTLKIRSTKLEDSAMYFCASRDFTNTGELFFGEGSRLTVL.

This chain's CDR3 is CASSLRESGGNEQYV. CDR3 nucleotide sequence: TGTGCCAGCAGCTTAAGGGAGAGCGGGGGAAACGAGCAGTACGTC. The chain employs TRBV11-2 and TRBJ2-7, with 8 bases that match TRBD2. From germline, CDR1 is SGHAT and CDR2 FQNNGV. The junction had 8 bases not matched to a gene; V was cut back by 2 bases and J by 5 bases. The CDR3 extends over 15 amino acids.

V gene TRBV10-3 combines with J gene TRBJ1-6, with D perhaps matching TRBD1 (5 bases). V shed 2 bases and J shed 9 bases, with 14 bases lying between them. CDR3 length: 15 residues. Germline CDR1 ENHRY, CDR2 SYGVKD. CDR3 sequence reads: CAISENLGTGSPLHF. CDR3 in DNA: TGTGCCATCAGTGAGAATCTGGGGACCGGTTCACCCCTCCACTTT.

This chain connects TRBV9 to TRBJ2-3; D is ambiguous. There are 14 residues in the CDR3. V lost 7 bases and J lost 2, with 14 bases in between. The germline gives CDR1 SGDLS, CDR2 YYNGEE. In nucleotides, the CDR3 is TGTGCCAGCGCTGGCCACCCTTCCACAGATACGCAGTATTTT. Its translation: CASAGHPSTDTQYF.

V is TRBV5-4 and J is TRBJ1-5; 11 nucleotides agree with TRBD1. The junction had 3 bases not matched to a gene; V was cut back by 2 bases and J by 2 bases. The CDR3 extends over 16 amino acids. Germline V gene sequence: CDR1 SGHNT, CDR2 YYREEE (reference sequence). CDR3 sequence reads: CASSFGGQGGNQPQHF. DNA of the CDR3: TGTGCCAGCAGCTTTGGGGGACAGGGGGGCAATCAGCCCCAGCATTTT.

V and J are TRBV3-1 (or the pseudogene TRBV3-2) and TRBJ1-4; no clear D. The CDR3 spans 15 residues. Germline CDR1 LGHDT, CDR2 YNNKEL (reference sequence). V was pared by 1 base and J by 6 bases, with 12 bases between. The CDR3 bases are TGTGCCAGCAGCCAAGCGGGTGGAGGCGATGAAAAACTGTTTTTT. As protein: CASSQAGGGDEKLFF.

V and J are TRBV9 and TRBJ1-2; no clear D. The V end was cut by 4 bases, the J end by 1 base, with 11 bases between. Germline CDR1 reads SGDLS; CDR2 reads YYNGEE. CDR3 length: 14 amino acids. The CDR3 DNA follows: TGTGCCAGCAGCCCGCAGAACCGTAACTATGGCTACACCTTC. Amino acids: CASSPQNRNYGYTF.

The J gene is TRBJ2-6, the V gene TRBV15; no definite D call. Germline V gene lookup returns CDR1 LNHNV and CDR2 YYDKDF (reference sequence). The germline V and J ends were trimmed by 0 bases and 2 bases, with 11 bases remaining between them. The CDR3 is 17 residues long. The CDR3 coding sequence is TGTGCCACCAGCAGAGATCTGTTTGGGACTGGGGCCAACGTCCTGACTTTC. The encoded protein is CATSRDLFGTGANVLTF.

V and J are TRBV19 and TRBJ2-3, with D perhaps TRBD2 (5 bases). Germline V gene lookup returns CDR1 LNHDA and CDR2 SQIVND (reference sequence). This CDR3 contains 14 residues. Trimming removed 5 bases at V and 4 bases at J, with 13 bases between. CDR3 loop: CASSGGAAADTQYF. In nucleotides, the CDR3 is TGTGCCAGTAGTGGTGGAGCAGCGGCAGATACGCAGTATTTT.

In this sample, this clone turned up once. The chain joins TRBV5-1 to TRBJ1-1; possible D gene TRBD1, 6 bases. V lost 4 bases and J 1 base, leaving 17 bases between the germline ends. CDR1 and CDR2 from the germline V gene are SGHRS and YFSETQ. This CDR3 has 16 amino acids. This CDR3 reads CASSPLRDTRNTEAFF. The DNA for the CDR3 is TGCGCCAGCAGCCCTCTGAGGGACACTCGGAACACTGAAGCTTTCTTT.

The chain is built from TRBV4-1 and TRBJ1-6; TRBD1 matches 7 bases. Germline V gene lookup returns CDR1 MGHRA and CDR2 YSYEKL. Losses at the gene ends were 4 bases for V and 6 bases for J; bases not matched to a gene: 3. This CDR3 spans 14 amino acids. The CDR3 is CASSRGQANSPLHF. The CDR3 DNA sequence: TGCGCCAGCAGCCGAGGACAGGCTAATTCACCCCTCCACTTT.

The CDR3 DNA is TGTGCCAGTGGGGAACAGGGGGCCCTCTATGGCTACACCTTC. Residues: CASGEQGALYGYTF. This chain uses TRBV7-2 with TRBJ1-2; 9 positions agree with TRBD1. This CDR3 has 14 amino acids. The J segment lost 4 bases and the V segment lost 9 bases, leaving 9 bases of the junction unmatched. The V gene's germline CDR1 is SGHTA and CDR2 FQGNSA.

This clone appeared a few times. The chain combines TRBV14 with TRBJ2-2; TRBD2 is a possible D gene (6 bases). Trimming removed 4 bases at V and 7 bases at J, with 10 bases between. Looked up from germline, CDR1 is SGHDN and CDR2 is FVKESK. The CDR3 sequence is 13 residues long. The CDR3 here is CASSPRDFGELFF. CDR3 in DNA: TGTGCCAGCAGCCCCAGGGACTTCGGGGAGCTGTTTTTT.